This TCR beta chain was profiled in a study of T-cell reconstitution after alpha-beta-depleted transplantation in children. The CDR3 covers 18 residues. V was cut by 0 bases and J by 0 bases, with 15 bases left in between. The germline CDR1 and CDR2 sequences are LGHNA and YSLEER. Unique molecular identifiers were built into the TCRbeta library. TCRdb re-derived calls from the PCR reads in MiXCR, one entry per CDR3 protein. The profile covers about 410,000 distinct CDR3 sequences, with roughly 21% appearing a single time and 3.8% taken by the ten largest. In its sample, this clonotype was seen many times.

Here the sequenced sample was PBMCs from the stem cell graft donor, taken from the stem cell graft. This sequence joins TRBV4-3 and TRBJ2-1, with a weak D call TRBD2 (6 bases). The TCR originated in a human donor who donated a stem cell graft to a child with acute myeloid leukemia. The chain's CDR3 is CASSQDPAGGGSYNEQFF. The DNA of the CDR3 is TGCGCCAGCAGCCAAGACCCAGCCGGGGGTGGCTCCTACAATGAGCAGTTCTTC.